This TCR beta chain was sequenced in a study of identifying expanded T cells in peripheral blood. Healthy donors had no documented immune events, such as infections, while sampled. Study-wide points: Across healthy donors, higher total template counts meant significantly greater approximately two-week count variance.

The count of this clone is one. The antigen is undetermined. The table came from immunoSEQ multiplex PCR; TCRdb's copy has only in-frame clones and leaves some out. Of about 90,000 clones in the sample, approximately 85% were seen once. The receptor was isolated from a person aged 18-70 years in good health. Sequences were obtained from blood.

The CDR3 DNA reads as TGTGCCAGCAGCTCGGGACAGCCCATCTCTGGGGCCAACGTCCTGACTTTC. This gives the protein CASSSGQPISGANVLTF. The rearrangement joins TRBV7-9 to TRBJ2-6, with TRBD1 identical over 7 bases. The length of the CDR3 is 17 residues. Unmatched junction bases numbered 6, after V lost 4 bases and J lost 0 bases. The germline V gene has CDR1 SEHNR and CDR2 FQNEAQ (reference sequence).